The TCR beta chain described here comes from a study of blood T cell repertoires in COVID-19. The overall study: Samples came from the United States, Italy and Spain, spanning acute and convalescent COVID-19. Sample material is recorded as cDNA or gDNA derived from T cells, B-cell-depleted T cells, or PBMCs.

This CDR3 is 17 amino acids long. Germline CDR1 and CDR2: SGHVS and FQNEAQ. With 0 bases clipped from V and 8 bases from J, the junction kept 9 bases outside the gene matches. Per the original methods: Reference gene primer amplification gave estimated nucleated cell counts. Repertoires were generated with immunoSEQ multiplex PCR, while TCRdb's copy carries only in-frame clones and drops some. From that table come the V and J calls and clone size; the DNA was used to work out D and trimming. The table shows approximately 160,000 clones, with roughly 82% occurring only once. What was sequenced was peripheral blood. The receptor's source is a woman in her forties or fifties in a cohort sampled during active or convalescent COVID-19. V usage is TRBV7-8 and J usage is TRBJ2-2; 10 bases agree with TRBD2. CDR3: CASSLAAVAGGNGELFF. CDR3 in DNA: TGTGCCAGCAGCTTAGCGGCGGTAGCGGGGGGAAATGGGGAGCTGTTTTTT. The full variable domain, with the rest looked up from reference TRBV7-8 and TRBJ2-2, is GAGVSQSPRYKVAKRGQDVALRCDPISGHVSLFWYQQALGQGPEFLTYFQNEAQLDKSGLPSDRFFAERPEGSVSTLKIQRTQQEDSAVYLCASSLAAVAGGNGELFFGEGSRLTVL.